Each of the 8 T cell receptor beta chains below was sequenced from the same sample in a study of cytomegalovirus exposure and HLA in healthy donors. A multiplex PCR was run with 60 Vbeta primers and 13 Jbeta primers. Repertoires were generated with immunoSEQ multiplex PCR, while TCRdb's copy carries only in-frame clones and drops some. The sample has about 160,000 clones, around four fifths seen once. Specimen: PBMCs. All receptors derive from a woman between 45 and 60 years old in good health and CMV-seronegative.

This rearrangement joins TRBV7-2 to TRBJ2-5; D is perhaps TRBD2 (6 bases). CDR3 length: 16 residues. From germline, CDR1 is SGHTA and CDR2 FQGNSA. V lost 1 base to trimming and J lost 4 bases, with 16 bases between them. The CDR3 nucleotides read TGTGCCAGCAGCTTAGGAAGGGGAGCGGGCTTAGAGACCCAGTACTTC. Translated, it gives CASSLGRGAGLETQYF.

The rearrangement links TRBV5-1 to TRBJ2-7; TRBD2 matches at 13 bases. V lost 0 bases to trimming and J lost 1 base; unmatched junction nucleotides: 1. Germline CDR1 and CDR2: SGHRS and YFSETQ. CDR3 length: 16 amino acids. As DNA, the CDR3 is TGCGCCAGCAGCTTGGGGGGACTAGCGGGATCCTACGAGCAGTACTTC. Amino acids: CASSLGGLAGSYEQYF. The full variable domain, with the rest looked up from reference TRBV5-1 and TRBJ2-7, is KAGVTQTPRYLIKTRGQQVTLSCSPISGHRSVSWYQQTPGQGLQFLFEYFSETQRNKGNFPGRFSGRQFSNSRSEMNVSTLELGDSALYLCASSLGGLAGSYEQYFGPGTRLTVT.

Concerning this clone: At one boundary the junction diverges from the germline segment, which might be a read error. This sequence joins TRBV5-1 and TRBJ2-7; possible D gene TRBD2, 6 bases. This CDR3 spans 12 amino acids. Germline V gene sequence: CDR1 SGHRS, CDR2 YFSETQ. The DNA of the CDR3 is TGCACCAGCAGCTTCAGTGGGGGGGAGCAGTACTTC. Amino acid sequence: CTSSFSGGEQYF.

This chain uses TRBV9 with TRBJ1-2; 10 nucleotides match TRBD1. This CDR3 has 16 residues. The germline V gene encodes CDR1 SGDLS and CDR2 YYNGEE. J was trimmed by 3 bases and V by 5 bases; bases with no gene match: 10. CDR3 loop: CASSDSRDRGDYGYTF. Here the CDR3 DNA reads TGTGCCAGCAGTGACTCCCGGGACAGGGGTGACTATGGCTACACCTTC.

The V gene is TRBV29-1, the J gene TRBJ2-1; D is possibly TRBD1 (6 bases). Trimming left V 5 bases short and J 8 bases short, with 13 bases between. The CDR3 contains 12 residues. Germline CDR1 SQVTM, CDR2 ANQGSEA. The CDR3 sequence: CSVLRGRDEQFF. CDR3 nucleotide sequence: TGCAGCGTTCTCAGGGGTAGGGATGAGCAGTTCTTC.

In nucleotides, the CDR3 is TGTGCCAGCAGTTGGGGCACAATCAATGAGCAGTTCTTC. It codes for CASSWGTINEQFF. This chain uses TRBV28 with TRBJ2-1, with D possibly matching TRBD1 (5 bases). From germline, CDR1 is MDHEN and CDR2 SYDVKM. The CDR3 is made up of 13 amino acids. Trimming shortened V by 4 bases and J by 6 bases, and 10 bases separated the two germline ends.

This clone occurred once. The chain carries TRBV6-6 and TRBJ1-6; D ambiguous. V lost 8 bases, J lost 7 bases, and 12 bases lay in between. From germline, CDR1 is MNHNY and CDR2 SVGAGI (reference sequence). The CDR3 contains 13 residues. Here the CDR3 reads CASHDGGNSPLHF. The CDR3 DNA sequence: TGTGCCAGCCACGACGGCGGGAATTCACCCCTCCACTTT.

This sequence joins TRBV18 and TRBJ1-3, with 8 bases fitting TRBD1. This CDR3 region has 18 residues. Losses at the gene ends were 3 bases for V and 2 bases for J; bases not matched to a gene: 12. The V gene's germline CDR1 is KGHSH and CDR2 LQKENI. In DNA, the CDR3 is TGTGCCAGCTCACCTAAGCCCTCACCAGGGGGCCCTGGAAACACCATATATTTT. This codes for CASSPKPSPGGPGNTIYF.